The next 26 T cell receptor beta chains were all read from a single sample in a study of cytomegalovirus exposure and HLA in healthy donors. The PCR had 60 Vbeta and 13 Jbeta primers. This table comes from immunoSEQ multiplex PCR, and its TCRdb copy is limited to in-frame clones, with some not included. The sample shows 100,000 to 150,000 clones, and under 2% sits with its ten largest clones. Sequencing was carried out using PBMCs. Receptors originate from a man between 18 and 35 years old in good health and CMV-seronegative.

This chain joins TRBV7-6 and TRBJ1-2; tentatively, D is TRBD1 (6 bases). Germline CDR1 and CDR2: SGHVS and FNYEAQ. This CDR3 has 15 amino acids. The V end was cut by 5 bases, the J end by 6 bases, with 19 bases between. The CDR3 reads CASSRRGGGADGYTF. CDR3 DNA sequence: TGTGCCAGCAGCCGACGAGGAGGGGGGGCCGATGGCTACACCTTC. Drawing the rest from reference TRBV7-6 and TRBJ1-2, the complete variable domain is GAGVSQSPRYKVTKRGQDVALRCDPISGHVSLYWYRQALGQGPEFLTYFNYEAQQDKSGLPNDRFSAERPEGSISTLTIQRTEQRDSAMYRCASSRRGGGADGYTFGSGTRLTVV.

This chain links TRBV7-2 with TRBJ2-7; D may be TRBD2 (6 bases). The germline V gene encodes CDR1 SGHTA and CDR2 FQGNSA. The V end lost 3 bases, the J end lost 0 bases, and 12 bases lay between the germline ends. The CDR3 covers 15 residues. CDR3 loop: CASSLRREDSYEQYF. In DNA form, the CDR3 reads TGTGCCAGCAGCTTGCGGCGGGAAGACTCCTACGAGCAGTACTTC.

V usage is TRBV9 and J usage is TRBJ2-2, with 7 bases that match TRBD2. J was trimmed by 4 bases and V by 4 bases; bases with no gene match: 16. This CDR3 is built from 18 residues. The germline CDR1 and CDR2 sequences are SGDLS and YYNGEE. In DNA form, the CDR3 reads TGTGCCAGCAGCACTAGAGGCTCTAGCGGCGTAATCACCGGGGAGCTGTTTTTT. Translating gives CASSTRGSSGVITGELFF.

The chain links TRBV6-5 to TRBJ2-7; TRBD2 matches at 7 bases. V shed 0 bases, J shed 6 bases, and the junction held 8 bases outside the gene matches. In germline, CDR1 is MNHEY, CDR2 SVGAGI. The CDR3 totals 15 residues. The CDR3 region is CASSYSPGGAGEQYF. CDR3 in DNA: TGTGCCAGCAGTTACTCCCCGGGAGGAGCGGGCGAGCAGTACTTC.

The chain combines TRBV7-2 with TRBJ1-3; tentatively, D is TRBD1 (6 bases). The germline V gene encodes CDR1 SGHTA and CDR2 FQGNSA. This CDR3 is built from 16 residues. Trimming removed 1 base at V and 0 bases at J, with 10 bases between. The chain's CDR3 is CASSLVARGSGNTIYF. In DNA form, the CDR3 reads TGTGCCAGCAGCTTAGTAGCCAGGGGCTCTGGAAACACCATATATTTT.

This chain links TRBV28 with TRBJ2-3; D is unclear. The CDR3 consists of 12 residues. Per the germline V gene, CDR1 is MDHEN and CDR2 is SYDVKM. The V end lost 10 bases, the J end lost 2 bases, and 10 bases lay between the germline ends. CDR3: CAIEPYTDTQYF. The CDR3 DNA follows: TGTGCCATAGAACCCTACACAGATACGCAGTATTTT.

The V gene is TRBV18, the J gene TRBJ1-5; 8 nucleotides align to TRBD1. Germline loops: CDR1 KGHSH, CDR2 LQKENI. V gave up 5 bases and J gave up 7 bases; unmatched junction bases: 7. This CDR3 comprises 14 residues. The CDR3 spells CASSSDRGYQPQHF. CDR3 coding DNA: TGTGCCAGCTCATCAGACAGGGGATACCAGCCCCAGCATTTT.

The chain joins TRBV18 to TRBJ2-4; perhaps TRBD2 as D (7 bases). Germline CDR1 and CDR2: KGHSH and LQKENI. The CDR3 extends over 14 amino acids. Deletions cut 2 bases from V and 7 bases from J, with 12 bases between. CDR3 nucleotides: TGTGCCAGCTCACCAATACAGGGAGGGAACATTCAGTACTTC. The encoded protein is CASSPIQGGNIQYF.

The J gene is TRBJ2-7, the V gene TRBV6-5; 8 bases match TRBD1. The CDR3 length is 15 residues. V dropped 3 bases and J dropped 4; count of bases not matched to a gene: 8. The germline CDR1 and CDR2 sequences are MNHEY and SVGAGI. CDR3 loop: CASSYSGTGLYEQYF. The CDR3 nucleotides are TGTGCCAGCAGTTATTCCGGGACAGGACTTTACGAGCAGTACTTC.

This chain connects TRBV4-3 to TRBJ1-5; tentatively, D is TRBD1 (6 bases). V shed 0 bases and J shed 2 bases, with 8 bases lying between them. CDR1 is LGHNA and CDR2 is YSLEER in the germline V gene. The CDR3 has 15 amino acids. In DNA form, the CDR3 reads TGCGCCAGCAGCCAAGATTCAGGGGGCAATCAGCCCCAGCATTTT. This gives the protein CASSQDSGGNQPQHF.

The chain recombines TRBV7-3 with TRBJ2-1; TRBD1 matches 7 bases. The V segment lost 4 bases and the J segment 13 bases; nucleotides outside the gene matches: 10. The CDR3 is 13 amino acids. Germline CDR1 and CDR2: SGHTA and FQGTGA. CDR3 protein: CASSSGIRQGQFF. CDR3 sequence (DNA): TGTGCCAGCAGCTCAGGAATAAGACAGGGTCAGTTCTTC.

This sequence joins TRBV30 and TRBJ2-3, with D perhaps TRBD1 (6 bases). The CDR3 length is 14 residues. The germline gives CDR1 GTSNPN, CDR2 SVGIG (reference sequence). With 2 bases removed from V and 5 bases from J, the gap between germline ends came to 14 bases. Here the CDR3 reads CAWSPGQIRDTQYF. CDR3 in DNA: TGTGCCTGGAGTCCCGGACAGATTAGAGATACGCAGTATTTT.

The V call is TRBV7-2, the J call TRBJ2-2; 9 bases agree with TRBD2. Trimming at V came to 8 bases and at J to 3 bases, leaving 7 bases not matched to a gene. The germline V gene has CDR1 SGHTA and CDR2 FQGNSA. CDR3 length equals 15 residues. DNA of the CDR3: TGTGCCAGCTGTAGGATAGCGGGGGACACCGGGGAGCTGTTTTTT. Translating it yields CASCRIAGDTGELFF.

The V and J genes are TRBV7-2 and TRBJ2-5, with 9 bases lining up with TRBD2. The germline gives CDR1 SGHTA, CDR2 FQGNSA. The length of the CDR3 is 16 residues. J gave up 4 bases and V 0 bases, and 6 bases lay outside the gene matches. This chain's CDR3 is CASSLAVAGARETQYF. CDR3 DNA sequence: TGTGCCAGCAGCTTAGCAGTAGCGGGGGCCAGAGAGACCCAGTACTTC.

This chain connects TRBV4-3 to TRBJ2-7; 10 nucleotides agree with TRBD1. V lost 1 base, J lost 6 bases, and 6 bases stayed unmatched. The CDR3 runs to 15 residues. Germline CDR1 is LGHNA and CDR2 is YSLEER. For the CDR3, the DNA is TGCGCCAGCAGCCAAGGAACCGGGACAGGGGTCGAGCAGTACTTC. Translating gives CASSQGTGTGVEQYF.

The chain recombines TRBV30 with TRBJ1-2; the match to TRBD1 covers 9 bases. Looked up from germline, CDR1 is GTSNPN and CDR2 is SVGIG (reference sequence). There are 15 residues in the CDR3. Trimming at V came to 3 bases and at J to 8 bases, leaving 13 bases not matched to a gene. The CDR3 coding sequence is TGTGCCTGGAGAGGCTTGACAGGGGGTATGGGGGGCTACACCTTC. This gives the protein CAWRGLTGGMGGYTF.

The rearrangement joins TRBV6-5 to TRBJ2-2; D is perhaps TRBD1 (6 bases). Trimming stripped 8 bases from V and 6 bases from J, with 19 bases between. The germline gives CDR1 MNHEY, CDR2 SVGAGI. The CDR3 totals 15 residues. CDR3 nucleotide sequence: TGTGCCAGCGCCGAACAGGGAACAATCCCCGGGGAGCTGTTTTTT. Its translation: CASAEQGTIPGELFF.

The chain recombines TRBV7-6 with TRBJ2-1; tentatively, D is TRBD1 (6 bases). Trimming stripped 5 bases from V and 6 bases from J, with 14 bases between. The CDR3 has 14 residues. Germline V gene lookup returns CDR1 SGHVS and CDR2 FNYEAQ. DNA of the CDR3: TGTGCCAGCAGCGACCGACAGGCGAGCAATGAGCAGTTCTTC. Amino acids: CASSDRQASNEQFF.

The V call is TRBV5-1, the J call TRBJ2-7, with 13 bases that match TRBD2. The CDR3 is 14 amino acids. V dropped 4 bases and J dropped 5; count of bases not matched to a gene: 3. CDR1 SGHRS and CDR2 YFSETQ come from the germline V gene. CDR3 bases: TGCGCCAGCAGCCAAGGACTAGCGGGAGACGAGCAGTACTTC. This translates into CASSQGLAGDEQYF.

As regards this clone: Its ends do not fully match the called genes, so a read error is possible. The chain is built from TRBV30 and TRBJ2-7; possible D gene TRBD1, 6 bases. The CDR3 has 11 amino acids. The germline V gene has CDR1 GTSNPN and CDR2 SVGIG (reference sequence). CDR3 amino acids: CAWSVPDRPHF. CDR3 coding DNA: TGTGCCTGGAGTGTACCCGACAGGCCACACTTC.

The chain joins TRBV5-4 to TRBJ2-3, with 11 bases identical to TRBD2. Germline loops: CDR1 SGHNT, CDR2 YYREEE (reference sequence). CDR3 size: 17 residues. Germline trimming cut 1 base from V and 0 bases from J; bases unmatched to any gene: 4. As DNA, the CDR3 is TGTGCCAGCAGCTTGATGACTAGCGGGGTGAGCACAGATACGCAGTATTTT. Translated: CASSLMTSGVSTDTQYF.

This chain joins TRBV27 and TRBJ1-4; TRBD1 aligns across 7 bases. This CDR3 has 17 residues. In germline, CDR1 is MNHEY, CDR2 SMNVEV (reference sequence). V was clipped by 6 bases and J by 5 bases; unmatched bases: 15. In nucleotides, the CDR3 is TGTGCCAGCAGCGAAAGTTTGAGACAGGGAGGAAATGAAAAACTGTTTTTT. Its translation: CASSESLRQGGNEKLFF.

According to its frequency, this clone is large. The chain has TRBV10-2 and TRBJ2-3; a possible D gene is TRBD2 (5 bases). Between the trimmed V and J ends, which lost 8 bases and 1 base, there was a span of 10 bases. CDR1 is WSHSY, CDR2 SAAADI, per germline. The CDR3 is 13 residues long. As DNA, the CDR3 is TGCGCCAGCGGGAGCTTCGGCACAGATACGCAGTATTTT. Translated: CASGSFGTDTQYF.

V gene TRBV27 combines with J gene TRBJ2-1; no definite D call. Germline assignment: CDR1 MNHEY and CDR2 SMNVEV (reference sequence). Trimming left V 5 bases short and J 5 bases short, with 19 bases between. This CDR3 spans 16 amino acids. The CDR3 coding sequence is TGTGCCAGCAGTCCACTGGAGCTAGTGCGAGACAATGAGCAGTTCTTC. Translation gives CASSPLELVRDNEQFF.

V is TRBV18 and J is TRBJ1-5, with TRBD1 matching 8 bases. The CDR3 spans 15 residues. After removal of 6 bases from V and 7 bases from J, the junction contained 11 bases not matched to a gene. Germline-derived CDR1 and CDR2 are KGHSH and LQKENI. The CDR3 protein is CASSRETGGWQPQHF. The CDR3 DNA reads TGTGCCAGCTCCCGTGAAACAGGGGGTTGGCAGCCCCAGCATTTT.

The chain recombines TRBV19 with TRBJ2-3, with TRBD1 matching over 7 bases. The V gene's germline CDR1 is LNHDA and CDR2 SQIVND (reference sequence). The CDR3 is made up of 13 amino acids. The J segment lost 0 bases and the V segment lost 10 bases, leaving 4 bases of the junction unmatched. CDR3 loop: CATSRGSTDTQYF. The CDR3 nucleotides read TGTGCCACCTCCAGGGGGAGCACAGATACGCAGTATTTT.